Following are 27 T cell receptor beta chains from one sample sequenced in a study of control samples from healthy donors and cancer patients (TCRdb year 2020). Receptors were amplified or captured by the immunoSEQ multiplex PCR assay. TCRdb took this table from immuneACCESS and kept in-frame rearrangements with V and J called. Such tables lack part of the clones; where checked against another copy, unresolved V genes explain under half of the gap, and the rest is unexplained. This sample is represented by 170,000 or so clones; about 93% of them were singletons. Over 1.3% of the sample goes to the ten largest clones. The sequencing sample was made of blood. These TCRs come from a man younger than 35 in good health.

The gene calls are TRBV2 and TRBJ2-3, with D perhaps matching TRBD2 (6 bases). Per germline, CDR1 SNHLY and CDR2 FYNNEI. The germline V and J ends were trimmed by 7 bases and 6 bases, with 11 bases remaining between them. This CDR3 spans 12 amino acids. The CDR3 protein is CASTSGDDTQYF. CDR3 sequence (DNA): TGTGCCAGCACATCGGGGGATGATACGCAGTATTTT.

V is TRBV18 and J is TRBJ1-4; D gene uncertain. CDR1 is KGHSH, CDR2 LQKENI, per germline. Trimming removed 1 base from V and 0 bases from J, with 6 bases in between. CDR3 size: 15 residues. The CDR3 loop reads CASSPRRATNEKLFF. CDR3 coding DNA: TGTGCCAGCTCACCACGAAGGGCAACTAATGAAAAACTGTTTTTT.

V usage is TRBV6-1 and J usage is TRBJ2-3, with TRBD2 matching 9 bases. The V gene end was trimmed by 1 base and the J gene end by 2 bases; junction bases not matched to a gene: 7. CDR1 and CDR2 from the germline V gene are MNHNS and SASEGT. The length of the CDR3 is 17 residues. The chain's CDR3 is CASSEGRGGTVTDTQYF. The CDR3, as DNA: TGTGCCAGCAGTGAAGGGCGGGGGGGTACCGTCACAGATACGCAGTATTTT.

The chain uses TRBV6-5 and TRBJ1-1, with D maybe TRBD1 (5 bases). The V end was cut by 7 bases, the J end by 4 bases, with 13 bases between. Per germline, CDR1 MNHEY and CDR2 SVGAGI. This CDR3 is built from 13 residues. The CDR3 protein is CASNRDSSTEAFF. The CDR3 DNA follows: TGTGCCAGCAATCGCGACAGTTCCACTGAAGCTTTCTTT.

The rearrangement uses TRBV11-3 and TRBJ2-7; the match to TRBD1 covers 8 bases. The germline V gene encodes CDR1 SGHNT and CDR2 YENEEA. This CDR3 is 15 amino acids long. The ends lost 0 bases at V and 4 bases at J; junction bases unmatched: 5. In DNA form, the CDR3 reads TGTGCCAGCAGCTTAGAGGCAGGGGGCGCGTACGAGCAGTACTTC. Residues: CASSLEAGGAYEQYF.

The chain uses TRBV5-6 and TRBJ2-1; D is undetermined. The V gene's germline CDR1 is SGHDT and CDR2 YYEEEE. The CDR3 is made up of 14 amino acids. V lost 1 base and J lost 3, with 8 bases in between. The CDR3 spells CASSLKSHYNEQFF. CDR3 nucleotides: TGTGCCAGCAGCTTGAAGTCACACTACAATGAGCAGTTCTTC.

The chain links TRBV9 to TRBJ2-1, with D maybe TRBD2 (5 bases). V shed 0 bases and J shed 10 bases, with 11 bases lying between them. This CDR3 is 13 amino acids long. Germline V lookup: CDR1 SGDLS, CDR2 YYNGEE. The DNA of the CDR3 is TGTGCCAGCAGCGTAGCGCCCCCGGGGGAGCAGTTCTTC. Its protein is CASSVAPPGEQFF.

The chain joins TRBV19 to TRBJ1-1; TRBD1 agrees at 11 bases. In germline, CDR1 is LNHDA, CDR2 SQIVND (reference sequence). The CDR3 is 16 amino acids. J was trimmed by 0 bases and V by 6 bases; bases with no gene match: 6. The CDR3 bases are TGTGCCAGTAGCCCCTGGACAGGGGGCCTGAACACTGAAGCTTTCTTT. It encodes CASSPWTGGLNTEAFF. Using reference TRBV19 and TRBJ1-1 for the parts outside the CDR3, the full variable domain is DGGITQSPKYLFRKEGQNVTLSCEQNLNHDAMYWYRQDPGQGLRLIYYSQIVNDFQKGDIAEGYSVSREKKESFPLTVTSAQKNPTAFYLCASSPWTGGLNTEAFFGQGTRLTVV.

This clone has a handful of counts. V gene TRBV5-6 combines with J gene TRBJ1-5; D not resolved. Germline V gene data show CDR1 as SGHDT and CDR2 as YYEEEE. V was cut by 4 bases and J by 3 bases, with 14 bases left in between. The CDR3 spans 15 residues. The CDR3 DNA is TGTGCCAGCAGCAGGAACTCCCCATTCAATCAGCCCCAGCATTTT. Protein product: CASSRNSPFNQPQHF. The entire variable domain, with the rest obtained from reference TRBV5-6 and TRBJ1-5, is as follows: DAGVTQSPTHLIKTRGQQVTLRCSPKSGHDTVSWYQQALGQGPQFIFQYYEEEERQRGNFPDRFSGHQFPNYSSELNVNALLLGDSALYLCASSRNSPFNQPQHFGDGTRLSIL.

V and J are TRBV10-3 and TRBJ2-7; D is perhaps TRBD1 or TRBD2 (5 bases each). This CDR3 region has 14 residues. The germline V gene encodes CDR1 ENHRY and CDR2 SYGVKD. Trimming left V 3 bases short and J 7 bases short, with 16 bases between. The CDR3 sequence: CAISDRGSAREQYF. In DNA form, the CDR3 reads TGTGCCATCAGTGACCGGGGCTCTGCTAGGGAGCAGTACTTC.

The chain joins TRBV18 to TRBJ2-7, with D possibly matching TRBD2 (5 bases). V lost 1 base and J lost 6, with 10 bases in between. The CDR3 spans 13 residues. CDR1 is KGHSH, CDR2 LQKENI, per germline. The CDR3: CASSPLEGGEQYF. CDR3 in DNA: TGTGCCAGCTCACCACTCGAGGGCGGCGAGCAGTACTTC. Filled out from reference TRBV18 and TRBJ2-7, the complete variable domain reads NAGVMQNPRHLVRRRGQEARLRCSPMKGHSHVYWYRQLPEEGLKFMVYLQKENIIDESGMPKERFSAEFPKEGPSILRIQQVVRGDSAAYFCASSPLEGGEQYFGPGTRLTVT.

This chain connects TRBV3-1 (or the pseudogene TRBV3-2) to TRBJ1-1; the D is unclear. From germline, CDR1 is LGHDT and CDR2 YNNKEL (reference sequence). The germline V and J ends were trimmed by 4 bases and 6 bases, with 9 bases remaining between them. This CDR3 is built from 12 residues. As DNA, the CDR3 is TGTGCCAGCAGCCGTGCAAGTGCTGAAGCTTTCTTT. Its translation is CASSRASAEAFF.

CDR3 DNA sequence: TGTGCCACCAGTGATCCAGGGGGGCCCGGAGAGACCCAGTACTTC. This codes for CATSDPGGPGETQYF. The V gene is TRBV24-1, the J gene TRBJ2-5; the D gene is possibly TRBD1 (7 bases). CDR3 length: 15 residues. Trimming cost V 3 bases and J 4 bases, with 14 bases left between them. CDR1 is KGHDR, CDR2 SFDVKD, per germline.

This rearrangement joins TRBV2 to TRBJ2-7; tentative D call: TRBD2 (6 bases). This CDR3 has 14 residues. The V and J ends lost 7 bases and 2 bases respectively, with 15 bases between them. Germline CDR1 is SNHLY and CDR2 is FYNNEI. In DNA, the CDR3 is TGTGCCAGCAATTTCGATCGGGGGACCTACGAGCAGTACTTC. It encodes CASNFDRGTYEQYF. Full variable domain (rest looked up from reference TRBV2 and TRBJ2-7): EPEVTQTPSHQVTQMGQEVILRCVPISNHLYFYWYRQILGQKVEFLVSFYNNEISEKSEIFDDQFSVERPDGSNFTLKIRSTKLEDSAMYFCASNFDRGTYEQYFGPGTRLTVT.

This rearrangement joins TRBV7-9 to TRBJ2-1; TRBD1 aligns across 7 bases. J lost 12 bases, V lost 5 bases, and 13 bases had no gene match. Germline V CDR1 and CDR2: SEHNR, FQNEAQ (reference sequence). The CDR3 sequence is 14 residues long. CDR3: CASSRTLGGLGQFF. CDR3 bases: TGTGCCAGCAGCCGAACTCTAGGGGGCCTCGGGCAGTTCTTC.

This sequence joins TRBV18 and TRBJ2-2; no definite D call. V shed 3 bases and J shed 3 bases, with 11 bases lying between them. Germline CDR1 KGHSH, CDR2 LQKENI. The CDR3 is made up of 15 amino acids. CDR3 residues: CASSPRRADTGELFF. The DNA of the CDR3 is TGTGCCAGCTCACCTCGAAGGGCGGACACCGGGGAGCTGTTTTTT.

CDR3 residues: CASSSLAGGAYNEQFF. The DNA for the CDR3 is TGTGCCAGCAGTTCACTAGCGGGGGGGGCCTACAATGAGCAGTTCTTC. The chain carries TRBV27 and TRBJ2-1; 13 nucleotides match TRBD2. V shed 4 bases, J shed 2 bases, and the junction held 2 bases outside the gene matches. The CDR3 sequence is 16 residues long. From germline, CDR1 is MNHEY and CDR2 SMNVEV (reference sequence).

The J gene is TRBJ2-7, the V gene TRBV12-3 or TRBV12-4; either TRBD1 or TRBD2 may fit D (5 bases each). Deletions cut 7 bases from V and 2 bases from J, with 12 bases between. This CDR3 comprises 13 residues. The CDR3: CASKGTGAYEQYF. CDR3 sequence (DNA): TGTGCCAGCAAAGGGACCGGCGCCTACGAGCAGTACTTC.

CDR3: CASSLSGTQSGAQYF. CDR3 in DNA: TGCGCCAGCAGCTTGTCCGGGACCCAGAGTGGGGCCCAGTACTTC. The rearrangement links TRBV5-1 to TRBJ2-5; D tentatively fits TRBD1 or TRBD2 (5 bases each). The CDR3 is 15 amino acids. With 1 base removed from V and 9 bases from J, the gap between germline ends came to 19 bases. CDR1 is SGHRS, CDR2 YFSETQ, per germline.

This chain uses TRBV2 with TRBJ1-1, with TRBD1 matching over 7 bases. Germline V gives CDR1 SNHLY, CDR2 FYNNEI. The CDR3 consists of 13 residues. The ends lost 6 bases at V and 2 bases at J; junction bases unmatched: 3. The CDR3 DNA reads TGTGCCAGCAGCGACAGGGCAAACACTGAAGCTTTCTTT. It is translated as CASSDRANTEAFF.

The V call is TRBV6-6, the J call TRBJ1-2; TRBD1 agrees at 9 bases. The CDR3 contains 16 residues. V was clipped by 6 bases and J by 4 bases; unmatched bases: 12. Germline V gene sequence: CDR1 MNHNY, CDR2 SVGAGI (reference sequence). The CDR3 nucleotides are TGTGCCAGCAGAGCCTTGGGACAGGGCTCGATCTATGGCTACACCTTC. Translating it yields CASRALGQGSIYGYTF.

CDR3 protein: CASSLDLNEKLFF. CDR3 nucleotides: TGCGCCAGCAGCTTGGACCTTAATGAAAAACTGTTTTTT. The chain is built from TRBV5-1 and TRBJ1-4; D is uncertain. The V and J ends lost 0 bases and 4 bases respectively, with 4 bases between them. There are 13 residues in the CDR3. CDR1 and CDR2 (germline): SGHRS, YFSETQ.

This clone was detected once. V and J are TRBV20-1 and TRBJ2-5; D call uncertain. The CDR3 is 13 residues long. Germline V gene data show CDR1 as DFQATT and CDR2 as SNEGSKA (reference sequence). Deletions cut 5 bases from V and 1 base from J, with 11 bases between. CDR3 sequence: CSARGRIQETQYF. CDR3 coding DNA: TGCAGTGCTCGTGGACGGATCCAAGAGACCCAGTACTTC.

The V and J genes are TRBV5-6 and TRBJ2-1; D gene ambiguous. The CDR3 spans 13 residues. V lost 4 bases and J 6 bases, leaving 11 bases between the germline ends. Germline values: CDR1 SGHDT, CDR2 YYEEEE. The DNA of the CDR3 is TGTGCCAGCAGCCCCCTTAGAGGCAATGAGCAGTTCTTC. Its translation is CASSPLRGNEQFF.

V and J are TRBV7-3 and TRBJ2-3; 9 positions agree with TRBD1. Germline lookup yields CDR1 SGHTA and CDR2 FQGTGA. The CDR3 extends over 13 amino acids. The CDR3 here is CATRDRDTDTQYF. CDR3 sequence (DNA): TGTGCTACGCGGGACAGGGACACAGATACGCAGTATTTT.

The J gene is TRBJ2-3, the V gene TRBV3-1 (or the pseudogene TRBV3-2); 7 bases align to TRBD1. CDR1 and CDR2 from the germline V gene are LGHDT and YNNKEL (reference sequence). V trimming: 4 bases; J trimming: 8 bases; junction bases outside the gene matches: 12. CDR3 length: 15 amino acids. The CDR3 DNA follows: TGTGCCAGCAGCCCGACAGGGTCATTCAGGTCTACGCAGTATTTT. Encoded protein: CASSPTGSFRSTQYF.

The rearrangement uses TRBV7-2 and TRBJ2-7; 9 bases align to TRBD1. This CDR3 is 14 amino acids long. V trimming: 3 bases; J trimming: 4 bases; junction bases outside the gene matches: 4. Germline values: CDR1 SGHTA, CDR2 FQGNSA. CDR3 in DNA: TGTGCCAGCAGCTTTGGGACAGGGATTTACGAGCAGTACTTC. Translation gives CASSFGTGIYEQYF.